This T cell receptor beta chain was observed in a study of blood T cell repertoires in COVID-19. Per the germline V gene, CDR1 is SNHLY and CDR2 is FYNNEI. The CDR3 is 12 amino acids. V dropped 2 bases and J dropped 4 bases, with 3 bases sitting between them. This clone has a single count. Produced via immunoSEQ multiplex PCR; TCRdb's table is partial and in-frame only. In the table there are some 250,000 clones, roughly 90% of which are singletons. Material for sequencing was PBMCs or T cells enriched from blood (not recorded which). This clonotype was sampled from a woman aged 40-49 years with acute COVID-19. The rearrangement joins TRBV2 to TRBJ1-5; D remains ambiguous. CDR3 in amino acids: CASSERNQPQHF. The CDR3 bases are TGTGCCAGCAGTGAACGGAATCAGCCCCAGCATTTT.